A selection of T cell receptor beta chains follows, all from one sample in a study of blood T cell repertoires in COVID-19. Profiled with immunoSEQ multiplex PCR; TCRdb holds only in-frame clones, not every one. Among under 250,000 clones listed, about four fifths were seen once. Sequenced input: PBMCs or T cells enriched from blood (not recorded which). The origin of the receptors is a woman aged 35 to 49 with acute COVID-19. CDR3s include the opening cysteine and the closing phenylalanine or tryptophan. A D gene is named only where the DNA matches it firmly.

TRBV5-1	TRBJ2-2	TRBD2	CASSLGLAGAGELFF
TRBV19	TRBJ2-1	TRBD1	CASSTQGGSFYNEQFF
TRBV11-2	TRBJ1-1	TRBD1	CASSGTGFTEAFF
TRBV6-1	TRBJ1-5	NA	CASSEARGGGQPQHF
TRBV19	TRBJ2-7	NA	CASRLQTGSYEQYF
TRBV6-1	TRBJ1-4	NA	CASRIPGNEKLFF
TRBV5-6	TRBJ2-7	TRBD2	CASSVLRTSGVYYEQYF
TRBV6-1	TRBJ1-2	NA	CASSEREGRRGYTF
TRBV2	TRBJ2-5	TRBD1	CASSVGAGGRETQYF
TRBV5-1	TRBJ2-5	TRBD1	CARTKTGIETQYF
TRBV6-5	TRBJ2-7	TRBD2	CASAGLGTLWYF
TRBV5-4	TRBJ1-4	NA	CASSLSTNGEKLFF
TRBV7-2	TRBJ2-7	TRBD1	CASSHRDRGYEQYF
TRBV24-1	TRBJ2-2	NA	CATSVPGVDRELFF
TRBV29-1	TRBJ1-5	TRBD1	CSGGQGVNQPQHF
TRBV7-2	TRBJ2-2	NA	CASSFWPGELFF
TRBV27	TRBJ1-2	NA	CASRGPSNYGYTF
TRBV28	TRBJ1-6	NA	CASSLQGLKSSPLHF
TRBV2	TRBJ1-2	TRBD1	CASSYRGQGGYTF
TRBV3-1/TRBV3-2	TRBJ1-5	NA	CASISQPQHF
TRBV18	TRBJ2-2	NA	CASSPAGQINTGELFF
TRBV25-1	TRBJ2-1	TRBD1	CASSGAHGTGSSIYEQFF
TRBV6-6	TRBJ1-2	TRBD1	CASSYSSPGQDTF
TRBV12-3/TRBV12-4	TRBJ1-5	NA	CASSFDRNQPQHF
TRBV18	TRBJ2-3	NA	CASSPPSGSTDTQYF
TRBV27	TRBJ1-5	NA	CASSLASYSNQPQHF
TRBV28	TRBJ2-7	NA	CASSSGGGTLQYF
TRBV11-1	TRBJ1-6	NA	CASSSFGNSPLHF
TRBV11-3	TRBJ1-1	NA	CASSQNQNTEAFF
TRBV2	TRBJ1-5	NA	CASSGEAYNQPQHF
TRBV5-1	TRBJ1-3	NA	CASSLGQVHSGNTIYF
TRBV24-1	TRBJ1-2	NA	CATSDYSLRGYTF
TRBV3-1/TRBV3-2	TRBJ1-5	NA	CASSQDLNQPQHF
TRBV5-8	TRBJ1-5	TRBD1	CASSTGQGISNQPQHF
TRBV30	TRBJ2-3	NA	CAWSLGASTDTQYF
TRBV27	TRBJ2-5	NA	CASSLRWDYQETQYF
TRBV10-1	TRBJ1-1	NA	CASSGHVNTEAFF
TRBV4-1	TRBJ1-2	NA	CASSQEVGGLVGYTF
TRBV5-5	TRBJ1-3	TRBD1	CASRWTGGATGNTIYF
TRBV6-2/TRBV6-3	TRBJ1-6	NA	CASSSLRADNSPLHF
TRBV5-1	TRBJ1-1	NA	CASSLGTDYTEAFF
TRBV7-2	TRBJ2-5	TRBD1	CASSPDRARQETQYF
TRBV7-6	TRBJ2-1	TRBD2	CASSLEVSGRNEQFF
TRBV18	TRBJ2-7	TRBD1	CASSPWTGGDPEQYF
TRBV11-2	TRBJ2-1	TRBD2	CASSPLRWGAGGNEQFF
TRBV3-1/TRBV3-2	TRBJ2-1	TRBD2	CASSQDGLAGGPTDEQFF
TRBV7-9	TRBJ1-2	TRBD1	CASSRGQGGYGYTF
TRBV7-9	TRBJ2-3	NA	CASSPLAQRADTQYF
TRBV6-4	TRBJ1-6	TRBD1	CASSEGQGASPLHF
TRBV5-1	TRBJ2-3	TRBD2	CAGVRTSGSERTDTQYF
TRBV4-3	TRBJ2-2	NA	CASSQGGTVGGTGELFF
TRBV19	TRBJ2-6	NA	CAERGSGANVLTF
TRBV24-1	TRBJ1-5	NA	CATSARGHLSNQPQHF
TRBV7-3	TRBJ2-3	TRBD2	CASSLNPAGRLDTQYF
TRBV6-1	TRBJ2-1	NA	CASSEQSLEQFF